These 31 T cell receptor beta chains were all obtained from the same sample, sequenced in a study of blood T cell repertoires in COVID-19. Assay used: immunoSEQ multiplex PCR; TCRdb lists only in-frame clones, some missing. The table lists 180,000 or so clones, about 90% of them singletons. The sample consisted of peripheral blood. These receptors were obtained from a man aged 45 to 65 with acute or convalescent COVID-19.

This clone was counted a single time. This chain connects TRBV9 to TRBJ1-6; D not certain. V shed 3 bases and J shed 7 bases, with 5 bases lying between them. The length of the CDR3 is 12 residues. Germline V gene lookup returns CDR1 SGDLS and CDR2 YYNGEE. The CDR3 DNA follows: TGTGCCAGCAGCGCGAGCAATTCACCCCTCCACTTT. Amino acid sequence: CASSASNSPLHF.

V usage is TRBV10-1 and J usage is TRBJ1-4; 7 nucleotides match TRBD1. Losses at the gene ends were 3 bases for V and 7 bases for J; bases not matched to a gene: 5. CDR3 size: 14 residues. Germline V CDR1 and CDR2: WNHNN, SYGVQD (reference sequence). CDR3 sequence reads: CASSETGAGEKLFF. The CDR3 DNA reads TGCGCCAGCAGTGAAACAGGGGCGGGTGAAAAACTGTTTTTT.

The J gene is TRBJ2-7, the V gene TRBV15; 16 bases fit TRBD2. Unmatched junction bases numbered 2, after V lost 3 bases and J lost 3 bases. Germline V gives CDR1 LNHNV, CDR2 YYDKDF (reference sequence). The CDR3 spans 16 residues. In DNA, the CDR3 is TGTGCCACCAGCAGGGGACTAGCGGGAGGGCTCTACGAGCAGTACTTC. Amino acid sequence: CATSRGLAGGLYEQYF.

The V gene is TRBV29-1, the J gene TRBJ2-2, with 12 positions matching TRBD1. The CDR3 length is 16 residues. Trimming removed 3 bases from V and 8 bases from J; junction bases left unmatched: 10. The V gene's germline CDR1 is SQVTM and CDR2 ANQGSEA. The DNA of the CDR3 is TGCAGCGTTGACTTAGGGGACAGGGGGCTATCAGGGGAGCTGTTTTTT. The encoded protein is CSVDLGDRGLSGELFF.

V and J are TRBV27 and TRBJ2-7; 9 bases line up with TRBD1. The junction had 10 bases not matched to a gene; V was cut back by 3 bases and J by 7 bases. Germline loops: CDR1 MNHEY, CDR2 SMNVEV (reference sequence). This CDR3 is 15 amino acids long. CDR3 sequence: CASSLAGTGFGEQYF. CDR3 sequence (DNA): TGTGCCAGCAGTTTGGCCGGGACAGGGTTTGGGGAGCAGTACTTC.

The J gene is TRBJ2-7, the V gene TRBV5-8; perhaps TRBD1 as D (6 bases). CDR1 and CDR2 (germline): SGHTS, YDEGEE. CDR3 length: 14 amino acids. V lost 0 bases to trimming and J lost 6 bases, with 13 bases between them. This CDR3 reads CASSLAQNRVEQYF. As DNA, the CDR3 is TGTGCCAGCAGCTTGGCGCAAAACAGGGTCGAGCAGTACTTC.

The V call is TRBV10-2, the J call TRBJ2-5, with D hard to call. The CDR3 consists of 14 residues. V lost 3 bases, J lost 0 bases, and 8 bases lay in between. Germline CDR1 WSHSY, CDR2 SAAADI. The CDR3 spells CASSDRLYQETQYF. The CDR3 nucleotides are TGCGCCAGCAGTGACAGGCTCTACCAAGAGACCCAGTACTTC.

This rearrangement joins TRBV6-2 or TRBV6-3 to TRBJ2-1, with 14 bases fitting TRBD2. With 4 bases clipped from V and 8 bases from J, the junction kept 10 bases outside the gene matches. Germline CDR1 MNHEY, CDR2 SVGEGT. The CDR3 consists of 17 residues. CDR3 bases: TGTGCCAGCAGTTTCCGCTGGACTAGCGGGAGGTCGGATGAGCAGTTCTTC. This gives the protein CASSFRWTSGRSDEQFF.

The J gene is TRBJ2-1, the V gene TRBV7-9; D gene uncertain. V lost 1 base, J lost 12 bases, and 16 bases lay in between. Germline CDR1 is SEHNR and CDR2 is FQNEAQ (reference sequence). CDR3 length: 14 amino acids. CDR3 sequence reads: CASSLVTDAPWQFF. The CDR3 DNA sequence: TGTGCCAGCAGCTTAGTTACAGACGCCCCATGGCAGTTCTTC.

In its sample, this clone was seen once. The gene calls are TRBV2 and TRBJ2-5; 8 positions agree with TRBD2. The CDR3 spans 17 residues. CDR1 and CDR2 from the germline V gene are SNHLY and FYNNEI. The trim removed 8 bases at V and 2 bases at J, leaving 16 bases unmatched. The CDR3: CASLTGFGGGIQETQYF. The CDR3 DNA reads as TGTGCCAGCCTTACTGGGTTCGGCGGGGGGATACAAGAGACCCAGTACTTC.

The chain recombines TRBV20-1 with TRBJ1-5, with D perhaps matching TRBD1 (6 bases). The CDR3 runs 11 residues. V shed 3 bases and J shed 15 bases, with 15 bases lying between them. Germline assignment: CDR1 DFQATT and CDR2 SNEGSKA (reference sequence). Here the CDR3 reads CSASRDTLTHF. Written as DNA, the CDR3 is TGCAGTGCTAGCCGGGACACACTTACGCATTTT.

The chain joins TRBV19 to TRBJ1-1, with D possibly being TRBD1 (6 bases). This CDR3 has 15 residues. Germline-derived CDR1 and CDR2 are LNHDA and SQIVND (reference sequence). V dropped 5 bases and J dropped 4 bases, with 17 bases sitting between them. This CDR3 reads CASSPGVRVGTEAFF. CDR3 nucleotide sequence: TGTGCCAGTAGTCCAGGGGTGCGGGTAGGCACTGAAGCTTTCTTT.

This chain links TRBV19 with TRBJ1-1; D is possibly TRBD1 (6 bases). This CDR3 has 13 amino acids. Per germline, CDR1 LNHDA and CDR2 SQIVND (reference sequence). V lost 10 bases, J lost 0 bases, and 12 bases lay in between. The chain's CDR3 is CATINRVNTEAFF. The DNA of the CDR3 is TGTGCCACCATCAACAGGGTGAACACTGAAGCTTTCTTT.

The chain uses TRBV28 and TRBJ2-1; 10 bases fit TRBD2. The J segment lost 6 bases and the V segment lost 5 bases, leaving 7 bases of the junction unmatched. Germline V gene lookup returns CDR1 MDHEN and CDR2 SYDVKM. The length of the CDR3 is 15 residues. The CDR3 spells CASSTLAGVGNEQFF. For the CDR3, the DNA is TGTGCCAGCAGTACCCTAGCGGGAGTCGGCAATGAGCAGTTCTTC.

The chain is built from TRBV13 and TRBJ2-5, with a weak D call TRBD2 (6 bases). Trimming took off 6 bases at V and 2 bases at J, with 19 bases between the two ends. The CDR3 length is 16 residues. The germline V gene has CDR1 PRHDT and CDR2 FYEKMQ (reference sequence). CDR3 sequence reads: CASSSMGGGGQETQYF. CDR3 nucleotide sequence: TGTGCCAGCAGTTCCATGGGGGGAGGAGGGCAAGAGACCCAGTACTTC.

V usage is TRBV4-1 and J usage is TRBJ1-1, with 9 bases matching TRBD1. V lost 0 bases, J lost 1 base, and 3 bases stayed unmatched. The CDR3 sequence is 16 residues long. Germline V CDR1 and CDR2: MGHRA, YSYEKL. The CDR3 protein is CASSQEPTGGNTEAFF. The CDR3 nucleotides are TGCGCCAGCAGCCAAGAACCGACAGGGGGGAACACTGAAGCTTTCTTT.

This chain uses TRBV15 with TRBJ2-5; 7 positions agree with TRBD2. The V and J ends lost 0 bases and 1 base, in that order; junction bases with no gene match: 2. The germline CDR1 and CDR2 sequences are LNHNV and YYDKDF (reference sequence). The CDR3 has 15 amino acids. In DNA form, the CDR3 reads TGTGCCACCAGCAGAGATCCTAGCGGCCAAGAGACCCAGTACTTC. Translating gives CATSRDPSGQETQYF.

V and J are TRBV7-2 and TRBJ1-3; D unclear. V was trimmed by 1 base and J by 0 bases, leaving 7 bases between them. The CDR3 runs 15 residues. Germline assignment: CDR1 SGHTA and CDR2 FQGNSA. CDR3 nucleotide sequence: TGTGCCAGCAGCTTAGGAGGATCCTCTGGAAACACCATATATTTT. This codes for CASSLGGSSGNTIYF.

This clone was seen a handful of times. CDR3 sequence: CASTSNSPLHF. The CDR3 DNA reads as TGTGCCAGCACCTCTAATTCACCCCTCCACTTT. This chain links TRBV28 with TRBJ1-6, with D uncertain. The CDR3 length is 11 residues. V gave up 7 bases and J gave up 6 bases, with 4 bases separating them. CDR1 is MDHEN and CDR2 is SYDVKM in the germline V gene.

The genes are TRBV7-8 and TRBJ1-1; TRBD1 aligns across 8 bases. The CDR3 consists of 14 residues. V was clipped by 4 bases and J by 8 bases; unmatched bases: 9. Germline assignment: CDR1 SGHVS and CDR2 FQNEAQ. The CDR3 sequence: CASSSRGQGTEAFF. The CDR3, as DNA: TGTGCCAGCAGCTCCCGTGGACAGGGTACAGAAGCTTTCTTT.

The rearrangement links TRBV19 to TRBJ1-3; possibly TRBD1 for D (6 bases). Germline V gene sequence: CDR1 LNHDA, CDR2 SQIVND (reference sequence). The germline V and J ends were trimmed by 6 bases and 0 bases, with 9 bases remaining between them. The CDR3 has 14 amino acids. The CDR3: CASRQGRSGNTIYF. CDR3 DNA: TGTGCCAGTAGACAGGGCCGCTCTGGAAACACCATATATTTT.

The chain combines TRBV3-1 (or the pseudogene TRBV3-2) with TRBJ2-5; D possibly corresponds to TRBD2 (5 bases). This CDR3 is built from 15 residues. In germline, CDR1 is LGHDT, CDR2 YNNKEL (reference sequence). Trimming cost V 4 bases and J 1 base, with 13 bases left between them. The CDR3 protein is CASSPNGAAQETQYF. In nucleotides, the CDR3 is TGTGCCAGCAGCCCAAATGGAGCGGCCCAAGAGACCCAGTACTTC.

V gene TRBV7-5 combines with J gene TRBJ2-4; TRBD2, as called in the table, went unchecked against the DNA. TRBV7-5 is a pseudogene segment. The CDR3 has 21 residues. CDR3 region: CVRSLALTRSPGGWPQNIQYF. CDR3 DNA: TGTGTCAGAAGCTTAGCGCTAACGAGGTCTCCCGGAGGGTGGCCCCAAAACATTCAGTACTTC.

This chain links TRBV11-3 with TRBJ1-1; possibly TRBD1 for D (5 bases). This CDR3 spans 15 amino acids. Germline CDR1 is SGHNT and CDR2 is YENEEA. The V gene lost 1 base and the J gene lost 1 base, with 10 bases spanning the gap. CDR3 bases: TGTGCCAGCAGCTTAGGTACAGGTACGAACACTGAAGCTTTCTTT. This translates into CASSLGTGTNTEAFF.

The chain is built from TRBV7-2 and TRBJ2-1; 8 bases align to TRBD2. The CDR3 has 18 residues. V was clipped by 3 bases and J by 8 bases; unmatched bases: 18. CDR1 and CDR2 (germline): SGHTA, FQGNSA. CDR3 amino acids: CASSFPNGGLLAVDEQFF. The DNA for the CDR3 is TGTGCCAGCAGCTTCCCAAACGGGGGGTTACTAGCGGTGGATGAGCAGTTCTTC.

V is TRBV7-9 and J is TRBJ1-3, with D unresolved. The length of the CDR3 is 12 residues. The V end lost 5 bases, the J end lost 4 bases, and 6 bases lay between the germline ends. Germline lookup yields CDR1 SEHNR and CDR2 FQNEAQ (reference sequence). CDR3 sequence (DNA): TGTGCCAGCAGCCACTCCGGAAACACCATATATTTT. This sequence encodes CASSHSGNTIYF.

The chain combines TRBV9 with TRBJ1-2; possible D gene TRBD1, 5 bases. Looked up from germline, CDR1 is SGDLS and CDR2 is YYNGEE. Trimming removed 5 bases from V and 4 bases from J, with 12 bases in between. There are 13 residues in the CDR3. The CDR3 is CASRAGPAYGYTF. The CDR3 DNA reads TGTGCCAGCAGGGCAGGGCCAGCCTATGGCTACACCTTC.

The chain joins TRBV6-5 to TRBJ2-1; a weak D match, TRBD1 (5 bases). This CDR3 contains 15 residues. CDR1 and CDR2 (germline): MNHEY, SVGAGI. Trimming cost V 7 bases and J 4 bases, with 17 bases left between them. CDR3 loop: CASKAQGSPYNEQFF. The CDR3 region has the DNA TGTGCCAGCAAGGCCCAGGGATCCCCTTACAATGAGCAGTTCTTC.

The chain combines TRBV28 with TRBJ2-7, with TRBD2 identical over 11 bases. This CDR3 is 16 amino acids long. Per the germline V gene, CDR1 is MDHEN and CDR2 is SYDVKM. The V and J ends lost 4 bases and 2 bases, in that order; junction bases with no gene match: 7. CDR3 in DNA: TGTGCCAGCAGTTCAGCCGGGACTAGCGGAACCTACGAGCAGTACTTC. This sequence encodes CASSSAGTSGTYEQYF.

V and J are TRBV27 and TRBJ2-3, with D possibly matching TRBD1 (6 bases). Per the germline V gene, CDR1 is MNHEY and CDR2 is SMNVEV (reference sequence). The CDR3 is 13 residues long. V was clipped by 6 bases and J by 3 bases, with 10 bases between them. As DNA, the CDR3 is TGTGCCAGCAGAAAAACAGGGACAGATACGCAGTATTTT. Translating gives CASRKTGTDTQYF.

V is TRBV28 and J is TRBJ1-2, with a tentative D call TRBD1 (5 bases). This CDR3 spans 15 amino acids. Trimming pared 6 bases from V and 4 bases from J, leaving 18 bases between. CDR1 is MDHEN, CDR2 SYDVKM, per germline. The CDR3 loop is CASRLPQGLPYGYTF. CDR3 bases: TGTGCCAGCAGACTCCCCCAGGGCCTCCCCTATGGCTACACCTTC.